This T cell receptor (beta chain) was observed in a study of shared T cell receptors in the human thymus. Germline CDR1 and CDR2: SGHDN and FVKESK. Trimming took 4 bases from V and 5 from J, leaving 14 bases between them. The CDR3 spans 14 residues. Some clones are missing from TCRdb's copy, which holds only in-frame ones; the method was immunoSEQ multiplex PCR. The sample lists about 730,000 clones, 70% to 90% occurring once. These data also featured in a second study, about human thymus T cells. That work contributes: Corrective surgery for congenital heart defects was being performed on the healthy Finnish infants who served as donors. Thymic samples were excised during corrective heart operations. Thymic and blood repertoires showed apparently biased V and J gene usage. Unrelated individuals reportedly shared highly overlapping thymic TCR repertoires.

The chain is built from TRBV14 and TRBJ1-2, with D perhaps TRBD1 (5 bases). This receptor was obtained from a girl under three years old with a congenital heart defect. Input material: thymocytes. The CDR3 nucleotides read TGTGCCAGCAGCCTAACCCAGGAGGGGTATGGCTACACCTTC. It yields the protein CASSLTQEGYGYTF. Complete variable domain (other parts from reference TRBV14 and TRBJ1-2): EAGVTQFPSHSVIEKGQTVTLRCDPISGHDNLYWYRRVMGKEIKFLLHFVKESKQDESGMPNNRFLAERTGGTYSTLKVQPAELEDSGVYFCASSLTQEGYGYTFGSGTRLTVV.